The 16 T cell receptor beta chains listed next were all sequenced from one sample in a study of blood T cell repertoires in COVID-19. Here immunoSEQ multiplex PCR was the method, and the copy in TCRdb shows in-frame clones only, minus some. The table records 150,000 to 180,000 clones, about three quarters of them present only once. The sequencing input was peripheral blood. These receptor sequences come from a man older than 75 with acute or convalescent COVID-19.

This sequence joins TRBV18 and TRBJ1-2; tentatively, D is TRBD1 (5 bases). The CDR3 totals 18 residues. Germline CDR1 reads KGHSH; CDR2 reads LQKENI. V was pared by 2 bases and J by 5 bases, with 24 bases between. The CDR3 bases are TGTGCCAGCTCACCAAGGGGAAGCAAACAGGCCTTTTCGTATGGCTACACCTTC. This sequence encodes CASSPRGSKQAFSYGYTF. The full variable domain, completed using reference TRBV18 and TRBJ1-2, is NAGVMQNPRHLVRRRGQEARLRCSPMKGHSHVYWYRQLPEEGLKFMVYLQKENIIDESGMPKERFSAEFPKEGPSILRIQQVVRGDSAAYFCASSPRGSKQAFSYGYTFGSGTRLTVV.

The chain carries TRBV2 and TRBJ2-3, with D possibly being TRBD2 (7 bases). The CDR3 totals 15 residues. Germline assignment: CDR1 SNHLY and CDR2 FYNNEI. Trimming pared 10 bases from V and 6 bases from J, leaving 23 bases between. DNA for the CDR3: TGTGCCATCTGGGCTCTTACGGGGGGCAAGGATACGCAGTATTTT. Its translation is CAIWALTGGKDTQYF.

This chain connects TRBV28 to TRBJ1-1; 10 bases line up with TRBD1. The CDR3 loop spans 15 amino acids. Germline-derived CDR1 and CDR2 are MDHEN and SYDVKM. V lost 2 bases, J lost 2 bases, and 2 bases stayed unmatched. The CDR3, as DNA: TGTGCCAGCAGTTTAGGGGACAGGGGTAACACTGAAGCTTTCTTT. Translation gives CASSLGDRGNTEAFF.

V gene TRBV7-2 combines with J gene TRBJ2-1, with 12 positions matching TRBD2. The V and J ends lost 5 bases and 4 bases, in that order; junction bases with no gene match: 9. CDR3 length equals 17 residues. Germline assignment: CDR1 SGHTA and CDR2 FQGNSA. The CDR3, as DNA: TGTGCCAGCAGCCACCCTAGCGGGGGGGCCGGGTACAATGAGCAGTTCTTC. This translates into CASSHPSGGAGYNEQFF.

The CDR3 region is CATSDPKKGGDRAGELFF. In nucleotides, the CDR3 is TGTGCCACCAGTGACCCCAAGAAGGGAGGGGATAGGGCCGGGGAGCTGTTTTTT. V usage is TRBV24-1 and J usage is TRBJ2-2; 7 nucleotides line up with TRBD2. CDR1 KGHDR and CDR2 SFDVKD come from the germline V gene. J was trimmed by 6 bases and V by 4 bases; bases with no gene match: 16. This CDR3 is 18 amino acids long.

This clone turned up a few times. In DNA form, the CDR3 reads TGCGCCAGCAGCCAAGCGGGGACAGGGTCCCACACAGATACGCAGTATTTT. Translation: CASSQAGTGSHTDTQYF. V and J are TRBV4-1 and TRBJ2-3; 9 nucleotides match TRBD1. Germline lookup yields CDR1 MGHRA and CDR2 YSYEKL. This CDR3 is 17 amino acids long. V was pared by 1 base and J by 2 bases, with 7 bases of the junction left unmatched.

The chain joins TRBV28 to TRBJ2-5, with 7 bases identical to TRBD2. V lost 3 bases, J lost 7 bases, and 14 bases stayed unmatched. The CDR3 has 16 amino acids. Germline loops: CDR1 MDHEN, CDR2 SYDVKM. The chain's CDR3 is CASSFSLPRGEGTQYF. CDR3 DNA sequence: TGTGCCAGCAGTTTCAGCTTACCCCGGGGGGAGGGGACCCAGTACTTC.

This chain uses TRBV11-3 with TRBJ2-2; 9 bases match TRBD1. Germline-derived CDR1 and CDR2 are SGHNT and YENEEA. Losses at the gene ends were 4 bases for V and 7 bases for J; bases not matched to a gene: 10. This CDR3 has 16 residues. The CDR3 DNA sequence: TGTGCCAGCAGCTGGGGAGGACAGGGGCAAGACGGGGAGCTGTTTTTT. The encoded protein is CASSWGGQGQDGELFF. The full variable domain, with the rest looked up from reference TRBV11-3 and TRBJ2-2, is EAGVVQSPRYKIIEKKQPVAFWCNPISGHNTLYWYLQNLGQGPELLIRYENEEAVDDSQLPKDRFSAERLKGVDSTLKIQPAELGDSAVYLCASSWGGQGQDGELFFGEGSRLTVL.

This clone showed up just once. The chain employs TRBV4-1 and TRBJ2-5; TRBD1 aligns across 8 bases. This CDR3 contains 16 residues. V lost 0 bases, J lost 4 bases, and 7 bases stayed unmatched. Germline loops: CDR1 MGHRA, CDR2 YSYEKL. The CDR3 is CASSQDGQGRRETQYF. In DNA form, the CDR3 reads TGCGCCAGCAGCCAAGATGGACAGGGTCGGCGAGAGACCCAGTACTTC.

V and J are TRBV3-1 (or the pseudogene TRBV3-2) and TRBJ2-7; D is ambiguous. The CDR3 covers 15 residues. Germline assignment: CDR1 LGHDT and CDR2 YNNKEL (reference sequence). The V gene lost 4 bases and the J gene lost 2 bases, with 15 bases spanning the gap. The CDR3 DNA is TGTGCCAGCAGCCCGGTATCCGGGTCCCCCTACGAGCAGTACTTC. Protein product: CASSPVSGSPYEQYF.

The chain employs TRBV18 and TRBJ1-1; 7 bases map to TRBD1. V dropped 4 bases and J dropped 4; count of bases not matched to a gene: 6. This CDR3 has 14 residues. Looked up from germline, CDR1 is KGHSH and CDR2 is LQKENI. The CDR3 spells CASSLPDRSTEAFF. CDR3 DNA sequence: TGTGCCAGCTCACTCCCGGACAGGTCCACTGAAGCTTTCTTT.

This sequence joins TRBV3-1 (or the pseudogene TRBV3-2) and TRBJ1-2; 9 nucleotides align to TRBD1. Germline V gene sequence: CDR1 LGHDT, CDR2 YNNKEL (reference sequence). The CDR3 is 16 amino acids. Losses at the gene ends were 2 bases for V and 6 bases for J; bases not matched to a gene: 10. CDR3 coding DNA: TGTGCCAGCAGCCAACCCACAGGGGGCTGGGCTCATGGCTACACCTTC. It specifies CASSQPTGGWAHGYTF.

As to this clone: Distinct nucleotide sequences in the sample also encode this CDR3. The CDR3 DNA follows: TGTGCCAGCAGTTTATTGTCAGACTATGGCTACACCTTC. This translates into CASSLLSDYGYTF. The chain carries TRBV12-3 or TRBV12-4 and TRBJ1-2; D is undetermined. V lost 2 bases to trimming and J lost 3 bases, with 7 bases between them. The CDR3 has 13 amino acids.

This clone was recorded once. This chain uses TRBV13 with TRBJ1-2, with D uncertain. The CDR3 contains 13 residues. V was trimmed by 2 bases and J by 8 bases, leaving 12 bases between them. In germline, CDR1 is PRHDT, CDR2 FYEKMQ (reference sequence). The CDR3 region has the DNA TGTGCCAGCAGCTTAACGGTCCAAGCGGGCTACACCTTC. This codes for CASSLTVQAGYTF.

The chain couples TRBV2 to TRBJ1-1, with 8 bases that match TRBD1. This CDR3 is 17 amino acids long. Germline V gene data show CDR1 as SNHLY and CDR2 as FYNNEI. V trimming: 7 bases; J trimming: 0 bases; junction bases outside the gene matches: 13. The DNA of the CDR3 is TGTGCCAGCACGGGGCTGGGGACAGGCGTAATGAACACTGAAGCTTTCTTT. Amino acid sequence: CASTGLGTGVMNTEAFF. Combining the CDR3 with reference TRBV2 and TRBJ1-1 gives the whole variable domain EPEVTQTPSHQVTQMGQEVILRCVPISNHLYFYWYRQILGQKVEFLVSFYNNEISEKSEIFDDQFSVERPDGSNFTLKIRSTKLEDSAMYFCASTGLGTGVMNTEAFFGQGTRLTVV.

The rearrangement links TRBV5-1 to TRBJ2-7, with TRBD1 matching over 8 bases. With V trimmed by 1 base and J by 0 bases, 3 bases remained unmatched. The CDR3 runs 15 residues. CDR1 and CDR2 (germline): SGHRS, YFSETQ. The CDR3 DNA reads TGCGCCAGCAGCTTGACGACAGGGGCCTCCTACGAGCAGTACGTC. Translation: CASSLTTGASYEQYV.